Given below is one T cell receptor (beta chain) in context. These data belong to a study of T cells in Graves' hyperthyroidism and ophthalmopathy. Across the study: The blood sample was taken at first diagnosis, before treatment began.

RNA transcripts gave rise to amplified TCR beta CDR3 regions. HTBI primers drove first-round RT-PCR of the TCR CDR3. MiXCR was run by TCRdb on the multiplex PCR reads, yielding one entry per CDR3 protein. The sample has approximately 560,000 distinct CDR3 sequences, less than 20% seen once. The CDR3 consists of 17 residues. The V gene end was trimmed by 5 bases and the J gene end by 7 bases; junction bases not matched to a gene: 17. Germline CDR1 is LNHDA and CDR2 is SQIVND (reference sequence). The TCR sequence derives from a young woman with Graves' hyperthyroidism. The sample was blood. The chain has TRBV19 and TRBJ2-1; 7 bases match TRBD1. The CDR3 DNA is TGTGCCAGTAGTTCCGAGAGAATGAGGGGGCGCAGGAATGAGCAGTTCTTC. Translation: CASSSERMRGRRNEQFF.